These 32 T cell receptor beta chains were sequenced from one sample in a study of T cells in Graves' hyperthyroidism and ophthalmopathy. Researchers amplified the TCR beta CDR3 regions from RNA transcripts. RT-PCR in the first round (using the HTBI primer set) targeted the TCR CDR3. Each CDR3 protein is one row after TCRdb ran MiXCR on the multiplex PCR reads. This table holds roughly 550,000 distinct CDR3 sequences, about 16% found once. Input material: blood. The receptors were gathered from a woman in her 30s with Graves' ophthalmopathy.

This chain connects TRBV3-2 to TRBJ1-5; the D segment call TRBD1 is taken from the table without a DNA check. TRBV3-2 is flagged as a pseudogene. CDR3 size: 19 residues. CDR3 sequence (DNA): TGTGCCAGCAGCCACCCCCCCTCAAGGACAGTCTATAGCAATCAGCCCCAGCATTTT. This translates into CASSHPPSRTVYSNQPQHF.

This clonotype was detected only once. The chain combines TRBV7-2 with TRBJ2-1, with D maybe TRBD2 (5 bases). The CDR3 is made up of 14 amino acids. Germline V gene lookup returns CDR1 SGHTA and CDR2 FQGNSA. Trimming cost V 3 bases and J 5 bases, with 11 bases left between them. The CDR3 DNA sequence: TGTGCCAGCAGCTTGGGCGGGCGGCACAATGAGCAGTTCTTC. Protein product: CASSLGGRHNEQFF.

The table lists this clonotype with many counts. The chain couples TRBV7-8 to TRBJ2-5, with TRBD1 identical over 10 bases. The V gene end was trimmed by 4 bases and the J gene end by 5 bases; junction bases not matched to a gene: 7. CDR1 and CDR2 from the germline V gene are SGHVS and FQNEAQ. This CDR3 region has 15 residues. The CDR3 region has the DNA TGTGCCAGCAGCTCGACCGGGACAGGGGATGAGACCCAGTACTTC. It encodes CASSSTGTGDETQYF.

This clonotype was counted at least ten times. The chain combines TRBV3-1 with TRBJ2-5; weak D call: TRBD2 (5 bases). The ends were cut back, 2 bases at V and 3 bases at J, with 10 bases in the middle. This CDR3 has 14 residues. Germline V lookup: CDR1 LGHDT, CDR2 YNNKEL (reference sequence). CDR3 sequence: CASSQRGLKETQYF. In DNA, the CDR3 is TGTGCCAGCAGCCAACGCGGACTTAAAGAGACCCAGTACTTC.

This clonotype has a count of ten or more. V and J are TRBV11-2 and TRBJ2-1, with D unclear. Germline-derived CDR1 and CDR2 are SGHAT and FQNNGV. V shed 1 base and J shed 8 bases, with 21 bases lying between them. The CDR3 length is 17 residues. The CDR3 reads CASSLVGGRRVRDEQFF. CDR3 sequence (DNA): TGTGCCAGCAGCTTAGTGGGCGGCAGAAGAGTACGGGATGAGCAGTTCTTC.

The J gene is TRBJ2-1, the V gene TRBV7-2, with TRBD1 identical over 9 bases. The CDR3 is 15 residues long. Germline loops: CDR1 SGHTA, CDR2 FQGNSA. The V and J ends lost 6 bases and 6 bases, in that order; junction bases with no gene match: 9. The CDR3 region has the DNA TGTGCCAGCAGTCGCGACAGGGGGATAGGCAATGAGCAGTTCTTC. Its protein product is CASSRDRGIGNEQFF.

This clonotype was observed at least ten times. Written as DNA, the CDR3 is TGTGCCAGCAGCCTCGGGAGTTTGGACGAGCAGTACTTC. It translates to CASSLGSLDEQYF. This chain links TRBV7-8 with TRBJ2-7; tentatively, D is TRBD2 (6 bases). The CDR3 spans 13 residues. Per germline, CDR1 SGHVS and CDR2 FQNEAQ. V was trimmed by 5 bases and J by 5 bases, leaving 13 bases between them.

As concerns this clonotype: One junction end does not reproduce the germline sequence, and a read error may be involved. The chain has TRBV14 and TRBJ2-7; a weak D match, TRBD2 (7 bases). This CDR3 is built from 14 residues. CDR1 SGHDN and CDR2 FVKESK come from the germline V gene. The CDR3: CASSQGWGGYERYF. Written as DNA, the CDR3 is TGTGCCAGCAGCCAAGGTTGGGGGGGCTACGAGCGGTACTTC.

The sample holds many counts of this clonotype. The J gene is TRBJ2-3, the V gene TRBV14; D might be TRBD1 (5 bases). V was cut by 0 bases and J by 10 bases, with 14 bases left in between. In germline, CDR1 is SGHDN, CDR2 FVKESK. CDR3 length equals 14 residues. CDR3 DNA sequence: TGTGCCAGCAGCCAAGAATGGTGGGGCGACGCGCAGTATTTT. Amino acids: CASSQEWWGDAQYF.

This sequence joins TRBV7-2 and TRBJ1-2; D is unclear. CDR1 is SGHTA and CDR2 is FQGNSA in the germline V gene. The V and J ends lost 2 bases and 0 bases respectively, with 10 bases between them. The CDR3 length is 15 residues. The CDR3 nucleotides read TGTGCCAGCAGCTTAACCCCGGTCACTAACTATGGCTACACCTTC. Its translation: CASSLTPVTNYGYTF.

At least ten counts were recorded for this clonotype. The genes are TRBV11-3 and TRBJ2-1; possible D gene TRBD2, 6 bases. Trimming shortened V by 3 bases and J by 4 bases, and 10 bases separated the two germline ends. Germline CDR1 and CDR2: SGHNT and YENEEA. The CDR3 length is 14 residues. CDR3 DNA: TGTGCCAGCAGCTTTACTAGCACGTACAATGAGCAGTTCTTC. Protein product: CASSFTSTYNEQFF.

This clonotype was recorded at least ten times. The rearrangement joins TRBV5-8 to TRBJ2-3; no clear D gene. This CDR3 spans 15 amino acids. Trimming pared 4 bases from V and 5 bases from J, leaving 17 bases between. Germline V lookup: CDR1 SGHTS, CDR2 YDEGEE. CDR3 protein: CASSPKEQTGDTQYF. As DNA, the CDR3 is TGTGCCAGCAGCCCCAAGGAGCAGACCGGAGATACGCAGTATTTT. Full variable domain (rest looked up from reference TRBV5-8 and TRBJ2-3): EAGVTQSPTHLIKTRGQQATLRCSPISGHTSVYWYQQALGLGLQFLLWYDEGEERNRGNFPPRFSGRQFPNYSSELNVNALELEDSALYLCASSPKEQTGDTQYFGPGTRLTVL.

V and J are TRBV5-6 and TRBJ2-1, with 7 bases that match TRBD1. Germline V gene data show CDR1 as SGHDT and CDR2 as YYEEEE. The ends lost 3 bases at V and 8 bases at J; junction bases unmatched: 5. The CDR3 consists of 13 residues. CDR3 coding DNA: TGTGCCAGCAGCTCGGACAGGTCCGATGAGCAGTTCTTC. This gives the protein CASSSDRSDEQFF.

CDR3 sequence (DNA): TGTGCCAGTAGTATGCAGGGGGGCTATCAGCCCCAGCATTTT. Protein sequence: CASSMQGGYQPQHF. The chain combines TRBV19 with TRBJ1-5; 7 bases are shared with TRBD1. CDR1 is LNHDA, CDR2 SQIVND, per germline (reference sequence). The CDR3 is made up of 14 amino acids. J lost 5 bases, V lost 3 bases, and 4 bases had no gene match.

This clonotype was counted a few times. The rearrangement links TRBV9 to TRBJ2-1; TRBD2 matches 8 bases. This CDR3 is 15 amino acids long. V lost 0 bases to trimming and J lost 5 bases; unmatched junction nucleotides: 4. CDR1 and CDR2 (germline): SGDLS, YYNGEE. The CDR3 sequence: CASSVDGTRHNEQFF. CDR3 coding DNA: TGTGCCAGCAGCGTAGACGGGACTAGACACAATGAGCAGTTCTTC.

Ten or more counts support this clonotype. The rearrangement links TRBV2 to TRBJ1-5, with a possible D match to TRBD1 (6 bases). The length of the CDR3 is 13 residues. V lost 7 bases and J lost 4, with 11 bases in between. Germline lookup yields CDR1 SNHLY and CDR2 FYNNEI. The CDR3, as DNA: TGTGCCAGCACCTCTCAGGGGAATCAGCCCCAGCATTTT. The encoded protein is CASTSQGNQPQHF.

This clonotype was seen ten or more times. The V gene is TRBV6-1, the J gene TRBJ2-7; TRBD2 might be the D (6 bases). The germline V gene encodes CDR1 MNHNS and CDR2 SASEGT. The CDR3 loop spans 15 amino acids. The V end was cut by 6 bases, the J end by 3 bases, with 18 bases between. In nucleotides, the CDR3 is TGTGCCAGCAGCGACCAACGGGACGGGAGCTACGAGCAGTACTTC. It yields the protein CASSDQRDGSYEQYF.

This clonotype showed up just once. V gene TRBV10-2 combines with J gene TRBJ1-2, with 7 bases lining up with TRBD1. CDR1 and CDR2 (germline): WSHSY, SAAADI. Germline trimming cut 4 bases from V and 4 bases from J; bases unmatched to any gene: 15. The CDR3 totals 17 residues. As DNA, the CDR3 is TGCGCCAGCAGTGTCGTATCCGACATAGGGGGCAGCTATGGCTACACCTTC. It translates to CASSVVSDIGGSYGYTF.

The chain employs TRBV20-1 and TRBJ2-3; 8 bases agree with TRBD2. CDR1 and CDR2 from the germline V gene are DFQATT and SNEGSKA (reference sequence). The CDR3 has 16 residues. V shed 2 bases and J 0 bases; nucleotides not matched to a gene: 7. The CDR3 reads CSARIVSGTSTDTQYF. The DNA for the CDR3 is TGCAGTGCTAGAATCGTTAGCGGGACGAGCACAGATACGCAGTATTTT.

This chain connects TRBV7-2 to TRBJ2-7; D assignment may be TRBD1 or TRBD2 (5 bases each). V dropped 2 bases and J dropped 3 bases, with 11 bases sitting between them. Per the germline V gene, CDR1 is SGHTA and CDR2 is FQGNSA. The CDR3 covers 14 residues. The CDR3 reads CASSLTGGLYEQYF. CDR3 in DNA: TGTGCCAGCAGCTTAACAGGTGGACTCTACGAGCAGTACTTC.

This clonotype has at least ten counts. The chain joins TRBV11-2 to TRBJ1-2; 8 bases fit TRBD1. V shed 5 bases and J 1 base; nucleotides not matched to a gene: 9. Germline CDR1 is SGHAT and CDR2 is FQNNGV. There are 16 residues in the CDR3. Here the CDR3 reads CASSPGTGVFNYGYTF. The CDR3 DNA follows: TGTGCCAGCAGCCCAGGGACAGGAGTGTTTAACTATGGCTACACCTTC.

Many counts were recorded for this clonotype. V usage is TRBV7-2 and J usage is TRBJ2-7; the match to TRBD2 covers 8 bases. Trimming took 5 bases from V and 2 from J; bases not matched to a gene: 11. The CDR3 extends over 16 amino acids. Per germline, CDR1 SGHTA and CDR2 FQGNSA. CDR3 region: CASSRVAGQKPYEQYF. In DNA, the CDR3 is TGTGCCAGCAGCCGAGTAGCGGGACAAAAACCCTACGAGCAGTACTTC.

This clonotype was counted at least ten times. The chain joins TRBV7-3 to TRBJ2-2; 7 bases match TRBD2. Germline loops: CDR1 SGHTA, CDR2 FQGTGA. CDR3 length: 16 amino acids. Trimming at V came to 3 bases and at J to 3 bases, leaving 7 bases not matched to a gene. Written as DNA, the CDR3 is TGTGCCAGCAGCTTCCAGCGGGATTCGGACACCGGGGAGCTGTTTTTT. Amino acids: CASSFQRDSDTGELFF.

The table lists this clonotype with many counts. The chain is built from TRBV2 and TRBJ2-3; no clear D gene. Germline lookup yields CDR1 SNHLY and CDR2 FYNNEI. V was clipped by 0 bases and J by 4 bases, with 8 bases between them. The CDR3 covers 14 residues. DNA for the CDR3: TGTGCCAGCAGTGAAGCTAAGGGCCCAGATACGCAGTATTTT. Translating gives CASSEAKGPDTQYF.

This clonotype was observed many times. The rearrangement links TRBV6-1 to TRBJ2-7; 9 positions agree with TRBD2. Losses at the gene ends were 3 bases for V and 6 bases for J; bases not matched to a gene: 6. This CDR3 is 14 amino acids long. Germline CDR1 and CDR2: MNHNS and SASEGT. Here the CDR3 reads CASSDGGRAGEQYF. In DNA, the CDR3 is TGTGCCAGCAGTGACGGCGGGAGGGCCGGCGAGCAGTACTTC.

This clonotype occurred a few times. The gene calls are TRBV25-1 and TRBJ2-3, with TRBD2 matching 10 bases. The J segment lost 5 bases and the V segment lost 4 bases, leaving 6 bases of the junction unmatched. The germline CDR1 and CDR2 sequences are MGHDK and SYGVNS. The CDR3 is made up of 15 amino acids. For the CDR3, the DNA is TGTGCCAGCAGTGGTCAGCGGGAGGGAGTAGATACGCAGTATTTT. This sequence encodes CASSGQREGVDTQYF.

Comments on this clonotype: This may be a read error: a much more frequent sequence differs by one nucleotide. The chain recombines TRBV12-3 or TRBV12-4 with TRBJ2-7; no reliable D call. The CDR3 runs to 14 residues. The V and J ends lost 6 bases and 0 bases respectively, with 12 bases between them. The CDR3 sequence is CASRLDPSSYEQYF. DNA of the CDR3: TGTGCCAGCAGGCTGGACCCCTCCTCCTACGAGCAGTACTTC.

The chain joins TRBV6-1 to TRBJ1-3, with a tentative D call TRBD1 (5 bases). Germline V CDR1 and CDR2: MNHNS, SASEGT. The V and J ends lost 8 bases and 0 bases respectively, with 14 bases between them. This CDR3 is 15 amino acids long. The CDR3 here is CASGADRHSGNTIYF. The CDR3 nucleotides read TGTGCCAGCGGTGCCGACAGACACTCTGGAAACACCATATATTTT.

Only a few counts were recorded for this clonotype. DNA for the CDR3: TGCGCCAGCAGGCCAGGGCCAAATAATTCACCCCTCCACTTT. This translates into CASRPGPNNSPLHF. This chain joins TRBV5-1 and TRBJ1-6; weak D call: TRBD1 (5 bases). V was trimmed by 5 bases and J by 5 bases, leaving 11 bases between them. Germline CDR1 reads SGHRS; CDR2 reads YFSETQ. The CDR3 extends over 14 amino acids.

This chain links TRBV7-3 with TRBJ2-7; D unclear. V was clipped by 5 bases and J by 3 bases, with 11 bases between them. CDR3 length: 13 residues. Germline V lookup: CDR1 SGHTA, CDR2 FQGTGA. The CDR3: CASSRFFGYEQYF. In nucleotides, the CDR3 is TGTGCCAGCAGCCGCTTCTTTGGCTACGAGCAGTACTTC.

This clonotype was found many times. The chain combines TRBV12-3 or TRBV12-4 with TRBJ2-5; tentative D call: TRBD2 (6 bases). Deletions cut 8 bases from V and 4 bases from J, with 11 bases between. The CDR3 extends over 12 amino acids. Here the CDR3 reads CASRGNGETQYF. DNA of the CDR3: TGTGCCAGCCGGGGGAACGGAGAGACCCAGTACTTC.

V and J are TRBV15 and TRBJ2-5, with 7 bases aligning to TRBD1. Germline CDR1 reads LNHNV; CDR2 reads YYDKDF (reference sequence). This CDR3 spans 14 amino acids. The trim removed 5 bases at V and 2 bases at J, leaving 5 bases unmatched. The CDR3 nucleotides are TGTGCCACCAGCGCGGGCAGGGGGCAAGAGACCCAGTACTTC. It yields the protein CATSAGRGQETQYF.